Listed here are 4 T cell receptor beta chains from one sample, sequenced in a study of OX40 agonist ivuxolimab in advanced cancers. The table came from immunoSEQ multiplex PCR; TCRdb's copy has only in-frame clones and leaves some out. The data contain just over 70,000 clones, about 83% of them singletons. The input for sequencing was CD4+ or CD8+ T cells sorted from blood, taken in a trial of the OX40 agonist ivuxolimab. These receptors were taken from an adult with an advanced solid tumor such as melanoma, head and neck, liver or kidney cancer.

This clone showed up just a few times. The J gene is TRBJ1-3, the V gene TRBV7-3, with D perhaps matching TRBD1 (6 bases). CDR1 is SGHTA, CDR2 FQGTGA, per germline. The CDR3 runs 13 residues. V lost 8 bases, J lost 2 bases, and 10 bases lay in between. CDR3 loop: CASQGSPGNTIYF. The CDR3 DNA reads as TGTGCCAGCCAGGGGTCACCTGGAAACACCATATATTTT.

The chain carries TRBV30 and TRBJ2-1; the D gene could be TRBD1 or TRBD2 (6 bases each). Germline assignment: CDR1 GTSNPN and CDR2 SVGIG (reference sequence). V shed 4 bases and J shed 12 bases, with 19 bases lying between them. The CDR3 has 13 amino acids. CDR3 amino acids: CAWNQDRGEGQFF. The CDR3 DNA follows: TGTGCCTGGAATCAAGATAGGGGGGAAGGGCAGTTCTTC.

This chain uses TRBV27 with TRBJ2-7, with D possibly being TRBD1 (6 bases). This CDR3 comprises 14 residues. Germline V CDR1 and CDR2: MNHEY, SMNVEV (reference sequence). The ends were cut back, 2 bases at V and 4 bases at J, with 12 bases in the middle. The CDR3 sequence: CASSLVRGSYEQYF. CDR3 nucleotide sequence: TGTGCCAGCAGTTTAGTCAGGGGATCGTACGAGCAGTACTTC.

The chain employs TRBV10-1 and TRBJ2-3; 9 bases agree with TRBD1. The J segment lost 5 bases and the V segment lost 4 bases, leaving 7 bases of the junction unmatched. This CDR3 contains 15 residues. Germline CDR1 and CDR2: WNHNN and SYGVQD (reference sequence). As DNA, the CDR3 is TGCGCCAGCAGTGGAGGGACAGGGCGAGGAGATACGCAGTATTTT. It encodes CASSGGTGRGDTQYF.